This T cell receptor (beta chain) was documented in a study of T cells in Graves' hyperthyroidism and ophthalmopathy. Looked up from germline, CDR1 is SGHTA and CDR2 is FQGNSA. Trimming cost V 5 bases and J 10 bases, with 15 bases left between them. The CDR3 contains 14 residues. Findings and limits, study-wide: A model of 13 V-J pairs discriminated ophthalmopathy from stable hyperthyroidism. Clonotypes that were expanded in thyroid above 0.001 mostly appeared in blood too.

Orbital computed tomography and thyroid ultrasound, together with serum TRAb and thyroxine and clinical symptoms, were used for diagnoses. RNA transcripts provided the source from which TCR beta CDR3 regions were amplified. The TCR CDR3 was amplified in a first-round RT-PCR using the HTBI primer set. Via MiXCR, TCRdb re-called the multiplex PCR reads, giving one row per CDR3 protein. The sample consists of about 570,000 distinct CDR3 sequences, under 60% of them appearing once. On this clonotype: The antigen is not known.

Sample: peripheral blood or thyroid tissue (not recorded which). The chain couples TRBV7-2 to TRBJ1-6, with D possibly being TRBD1 (6 bases). The source is an adult woman with Graves' disease, either hyperthyroidism or ophthalmopathy (not recorded which). The CDR3 sequence: CASSPQGVYSPLHF. The CDR3 DNA follows: TGTGCCAGCAGCCCACAGGGTGTCTACTCACCCCTCCACTTT.